This T cell receptor beta chain originates from a study of shared clonotypes between healthy human individuals. Findings and caveats of the study: Shared clonotypes: approximately 5.3% naive CD4, around 3.5% naive CD8, less than 2.5% memory CD4, approximately 0.37% memory CD8. Naive subsets typically showed greater estimated richness than memory subsets.

Germline V gene sequence: CDR1 MNHEY, CDR2 SMNVEV (reference sequence). Trimming removed 2 bases from V and 0 bases from J, with 16 bases in between. CDR3 size: 17 residues. As for this clone: Antigen unknown.

Per the original data handling: For the immunoSEQ data, sequences were junction-only without quality scores, so filtering differed. Only in-frame clones appear in the TCRdb table, and some are missing; sequencing was by immunoSEQ multiplex PCR. V, J and clone size derive from that table, while D and trimming were established from the DNA sequence. The sample records approximately 2,000,000 clones, about 90% being singletons. This clonotype was sampled from a man between 18 and 35 years old in good health. Some clones in this sample may be carry-over from other donors' samples. The sample was naive CD4+ T cells from PBMCs. Subset of the sample: CD45RA+ positively selected. The J gene is TRBJ1-2, the V gene TRBV27, with D possibly matching TRBD1 (5 bases). CDR3 sequence reads: CASSLRQGTLANYGYTF. CDR3 DNA: TGTGCCAGCAGTTTACGGCAGGGAACCTTAGCTAACTATGGCTACACCTTC.